One and the same sample provided the 26 T cell receptor beta chains below, sequenced in a study of CD8+ T cells in alopecia areata. The treatment: oral pan-JAK inhibitor, 5-10 mg twice daily. Investigators isolated RNA and reverse transcribed it into cDNA to act as the sequencing template. The method was immunoSEQ multiplex PCR; TCRdb's version includes in-frame clones alone and lacks a portion of them. The repertoire holds around 200,000 clones, with roughly 61% as singletons. Sequencing used CD8+ T cells sorted from blood, obtained at week 24, from a patient treated with tofacitinib. The receptors shown here come from a human donor with alopecia areata.

V usage is TRBV7-9 and J usage is TRBJ1-6; D is perhaps TRBD1 (5 bases). The V gene lost 1 base and the J gene lost 4 bases, with 11 bases spanning the gap. Germline V gene sequence: CDR1 SEHNR, CDR2 FQNEAQ (reference sequence). The CDR3 is 16 residues long. The CDR3 spells CASSLGGPSYNSPLHF. CDR3 in DNA: TGTGCCAGCAGCTTAGGGGGACCATCGTATAATTCACCCCTCCACTTT.

This clone was picked up a small number of times. Other DNA variants within this sample encode the same CDR3. The rearrangement joins TRBV7-9 to TRBJ2-5; D is possibly TRBD1 (6 bases). The V end was cut by 5 bases, the J end by 5 bases, with 6 bases between. Germline V lookup: CDR1 SEHNR, CDR2 FQNEAQ (reference sequence). The length of the CDR3 is 11 residues. The CDR3 spells CASSRGETQYF. In DNA form, the CDR3 reads TGTGCCAGCAGCAGGGGGGAGACCCAGTACTTC.

This chain uses TRBV2 with TRBJ2-1, with TRBD2 matching 9 bases. Germline values: CDR1 SNHLY, CDR2 FYNNEI. The CDR3 sequence is 16 residues long. V gave up 4 bases and J gave up 4 bases; unmatched junction bases: 8. The CDR3 sequence is CASSVSGLAGYNEQFF. The CDR3 nucleotides read TGTGCCAGCAGTGTATCCGGCCTAGCGGGGTACAATGAGCAGTTCTTC.

The chain uses TRBV11-1 and TRBJ1-2; 7 bases agree with TRBD1. Trimming cost V 5 bases and J 4 bases; bases outside gene matches: 19. The length of the CDR3 is 18 residues. CDR1 and CDR2 from the germline V gene are SGHAT and FQDESV (reference sequence). CDR3: CASSLTGTAPQLFYGYTF. The CDR3 DNA reads TGTGCCAGCAGCCTAACGGGGACAGCTCCGCAACTTTTCTATGGCTACACCTTC.

The chain links TRBV4-1 to TRBJ2-3; D is possibly TRBD1 or TRBD2 (5 bases each). The CDR3 runs 15 residues. The germline V and J ends were trimmed by 3 bases and 0 bases, with 10 bases remaining between them. From germline, CDR1 is MGHRA and CDR2 YSYEKL. CDR3 nucleotides: TGCGCCAGCAGCCAGGGGACCTCCAGCACAGATACGCAGTATTTT. It translates to CASSQGTSSTDTQYF.

This chain joins TRBV6-4 and TRBJ1-1; no clear D gene. Trimming took 6 bases from V and 11 from J, leaving 7 bases between them. From germline, CDR1 is MRHNA and CDR2 SNTAGT. This CDR3 is 9 amino acids long. This CDR3 is CASSGGAFF. CDR3 bases: TGTGCCAGCAGCGGTGGTGCTTTCTTT.

The rearrangement joins TRBV6-5 to TRBJ1-1, with TRBD1 matching over 9 bases. Unmatched junction bases numbered 5, after V lost 3 bases and J lost 3 bases. The CDR3 spans 15 residues. CDR1 is MNHEY and CDR2 is SVGAGI in the germline V gene. CDR3 coding DNA: TGTGCCAGCAGTTATCCAGGACAGGGGTACACTGAAGCTTTCTTT. Translated: CASSYPGQGYTEAFF.

The CDR3 loop is CASILTGRSNTEAFF. CDR3 sequence (DNA): TGTGCCAGTATCCTCACAGGGAGGAGTAACACTGAAGCTTTCTTT. The chain links TRBV19 to TRBJ1-1; possible D gene TRBD1, 6 bases. The germline gives CDR1 LNHDA, CDR2 SQIVND (reference sequence). The V end was cut by 7 bases, the J end by 2 bases, with 17 bases between. CDR3 length: 15 amino acids.

This rearrangement joins TRBV2 to TRBJ1-5; D gene unclear. Looked up from germline, CDR1 is SNHLY and CDR2 is FYNNEI. This CDR3 region has 17 residues. The V end lost 6 bases, the J end lost 0 bases, and 18 bases lay between the germline ends. The CDR3 reads CASSGGRIKSSNQPQHF. In DNA form, the CDR3 reads TGTGCCAGCAGCGGCGGGAGAATTAAGTCTAGCAATCAGCCCCAGCATTTT.

A remark on this clone: The junction differs from germline at one of its ends, possibly a read error. V is TRBV7-2 and J is TRBJ2-3; 8 bases are a match to TRBD1. Germline loops: CDR1 SGHTA, CDR2 FQGNSA. The CDR3 spans 10 residues. Here the CDR3 reads CASSFRQGQF. CDR3 DNA sequence: TGTGCCAGCAGCTTCCGACAGGGGCAGTTT.

The V call is TRBV29-1, the J call TRBJ1-4; unclear D gene. This CDR3 region has 11 residues. Germline loops: CDR1 SQVTM, CDR2 ANQGSEA. Deletions cut 4 bases from V and 7 bases from J, with 7 bases between. CDR3 residues: CSVAYTEKLFF. The CDR3 nucleotides read TGCAGCGTTGCGTACACTGAAAAACTGTTTTTT.

The gene calls are TRBV13 and TRBJ1-2; 8 bases match TRBD1. Germline CDR1 and CDR2: PRHDT and FYEKMQ (reference sequence). After removal of 0 bases from V and 5 bases from J, the junction contained 8 bases not matched to a gene. The CDR3 runs to 16 residues. CDR3 sequence reads: CASSLGRQGAQYGYTF. As DNA, the CDR3 is TGTGCCAGCAGCTTAGGGCGGCAGGGGGCTCAATATGGCTACACCTTC.

This clone has only a few counts. This chain joins TRBV19 and TRBJ1-2, with 8 bases matching TRBD1. CDR3 size: 12 residues. Germline V gives CDR1 LNHDA, CDR2 SQIVND (reference sequence). Germline trimming cut 8 bases from V and 8 bases from J; bases unmatched to any gene: 7. The CDR3 DNA reads TGTGCCAGTTGGCAGGGGGCTAGGGGCTACACCTTC. Amino acid sequence: CASWQGARGYTF.

The chain joins TRBV29-1 to TRBJ2-2, with 10 bases fitting TRBD1. Trimming took 4 bases from V and 0 from J; bases not matched to a gene: 5. Germline V gene lookup returns CDR1 SQVTM and CDR2 ANQGSEA. This CDR3 spans 16 amino acids. The chain's CDR3 is CSVGTGGPPNTGELFF. CDR3 nucleotides: TGCAGCGTTGGGACAGGGGGTCCCCCGAACACCGGGGAGCTGTTTTTT.

This clone showed up just a few times. The chain couples TRBV13 to TRBJ2-7, with a weak D call TRBD1 (5 bases). Germline CDR1 is PRHDT and CDR2 is FYEKMQ (reference sequence). V gave up 6 bases and J gave up 2 bases, with 14 bases separating them. This CDR3 has 14 residues. The CDR3 protein is CASRSFRVPYEQYF. DNA of the CDR3: TGTGCCAGCAGAAGCTTCAGGGTCCCCTACGAGCAGTACTTC.

The rearrangement uses TRBV20-1 and TRBJ2-7, with a tentative D call TRBD1 (6 bases). This CDR3 has 11 residues. The germline V gene encodes CDR1 DFQATT and CDR2 SNEGSKA (reference sequence). The germline V and J ends were trimmed by 5 bases and 6 bases, with 11 bases remaining between them. The CDR3: CSAQLGGEQYF. The CDR3 DNA reads as TGCAGTGCTCAGCTAGGGGGCGAGCAGTACTTC.

This chain joins TRBV7-9 and TRBJ2-4; TRBD2 is a possible D gene (6 bases). Germline CDR1 reads SEHNR; CDR2 reads FQNEAQ (reference sequence). This CDR3 spans 16 amino acids. V gave up 3 bases and J gave up 0 bases, with 12 bases separating them. The CDR3 loop reads CASSFQGGKAKNIQYF. The CDR3 DNA reads as TGTGCCAGCAGCTTCCAGGGCGGGAAAGCCAAAAACATTCAGTACTTC.

This clone was counted only a few times. Additional DNA sequences in this sample encode the identical CDR3. CDR3 sequence (DNA): TGTGCCAGCTCCGGGAATGAGCAGTTCTTC. Translated, it gives CASSGNEQFF. This chain joins TRBV9 and TRBJ2-1, with D uncertain. Deletions cut 7 bases from V and 7 bases from J, with 6 bases between. Germline values: CDR1 SGDLS, CDR2 YYNGEE. The length of the CDR3 is 10 residues. Combining the CDR3 with reference TRBV9 and TRBJ2-1 gives the whole variable domain DSGVTQTPKHLITATGQRVTLRCSPRSGDLSVYWYQQSLDQGLQFLIQYYNGEERAKGNILERFSAQQFPDLHSELNLSSLELGDSALYFCASSGNEQFFGPGTRLTVL.

This sequence joins TRBV7-6 and TRBJ2-1, with 11 nucleotides matching TRBD1. The trim removed 1 base at V and 3 bases at J, leaving 5 bases unmatched. CDR1 is SGHVS and CDR2 is FNYEAQ in the germline V gene. The CDR3 sequence is 17 residues long. The CDR3 sequence is CASSLVEGTGGYNEQFF. In DNA, the CDR3 is TGTGCCAGCAGCTTAGTAGAAGGGACAGGGGGCTACAATGAGCAGTTCTTC.

V is TRBV5-1 and J is TRBJ2-7; TRBD1 matches 10 bases. The CDR3 sequence is 14 residues long. With 4 bases clipped from V and 8 bases from J, the junction kept 9 bases outside the gene matches. The germline gives CDR1 SGHRS, CDR2 YFSETQ. CDR3 amino acids: CASSRGQGTSQQYF. CDR3 nucleotide sequence: TGCGCCAGCAGCCGGGGACAGGGGACCTCACAGCAGTACTTC.

This clone was counted only a few times. In DNA form, the CDR3 reads TGTGCCAGCAGCCCCCGTGAGGGCGCCGGGGAGCTGTTTTTT. This encodes CASSPREGAGELFF. This chain connects TRBV9 to TRBJ2-2, with D possibly TRBD2 on 5 matching bases. V lost 4 bases to trimming and J lost 6 bases, with 13 bases between them. Germline CDR1 is SGDLS and CDR2 is YYNGEE. The CDR3 covers 14 residues.

This chain links TRBV7-2 with TRBJ2-3; 8 bases agree with TRBD2. Looked up from germline, CDR1 is SGHTA and CDR2 is FQGNSA. CDR3 length: 16 amino acids. Trimming at V came to 2 bases and at J to 0 bases, leaving 4 bases not matched to a gene. The CDR3 sequence: CASSLTAGASTDTQYF. The CDR3 DNA reads TGTGCCAGCAGCTTAACAGCGGGGGCTAGCACAGATACGCAGTATTTT.

The V gene is TRBV29-1, the J gene TRBJ2-6; D possibly uses TRBD1 or TRBD2 (5 bases each). Trimming removed 0 bases at V and 0 bases at J, with 18 bases between. The V gene's germline CDR1 is SQVTM and CDR2 ANQGSEA. CDR3 length: 19 residues. CDR3: CSVEERWGKHSSGANVLTF. CDR3 DNA sequence: TGCAGCGTTGAAGAAAGATGGGGGAAACATAGCTCTGGGGCCAACGTCCTGACTTTC.

The chain is built from TRBV2 and TRBJ2-5; TRBD1 might be the D (5 bases). This CDR3 spans 13 amino acids. Looked up from germline, CDR1 is SNHLY and CDR2 is FYNNEI. The V and J ends lost 4 bases and 1 base respectively, with 7 bases between them. CDR3 coding DNA: TGTGCCAGCAGTGGACAGCTCCAAGAGACCCAGTACTTC. Its protein product is CASSGQLQETQYF.

This clone has only one observation. V gene TRBV27 combines with J gene TRBJ2-7, with 8 bases aligning to TRBD1. The V gene's germline CDR1 is MNHEY and CDR2 SMNVEV (reference sequence). V lost 6 bases, J lost 2 bases, and 6 bases stayed unmatched. CDR3 length: 14 amino acids. CDR3 DNA sequence: TGTGCCAGCAGCCCTGGACAGGGCGCCTACGAGCAGTACTTC. Encoded protein: CASSPGQGAYEQYF.

This chain uses TRBV29-1 with TRBJ1-3, with TRBD1 matching over 9 bases. The junction had 8 bases not matched to a gene; V was cut back by 4 bases and J by 4 bases. CDR3 length: 15 amino acids. CDR1 is SQVTM, CDR2 ANQGSEA, per germline. The CDR3 sequence: CSVARWTGDGNTIYF. The CDR3 nucleotides are TGCAGCGTTGCCCGCTGGACAGGGGACGGAAACACCATATATTTT.